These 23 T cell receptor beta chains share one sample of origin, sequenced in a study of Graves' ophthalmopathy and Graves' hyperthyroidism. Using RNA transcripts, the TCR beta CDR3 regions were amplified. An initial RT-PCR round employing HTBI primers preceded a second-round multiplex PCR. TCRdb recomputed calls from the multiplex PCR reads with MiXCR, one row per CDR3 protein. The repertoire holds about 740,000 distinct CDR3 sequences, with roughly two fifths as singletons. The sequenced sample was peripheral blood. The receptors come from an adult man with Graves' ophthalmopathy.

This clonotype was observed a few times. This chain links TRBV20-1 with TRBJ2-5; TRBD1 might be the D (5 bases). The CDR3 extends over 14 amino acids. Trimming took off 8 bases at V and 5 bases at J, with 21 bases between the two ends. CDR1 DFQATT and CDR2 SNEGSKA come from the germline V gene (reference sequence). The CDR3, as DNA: TGCAGTTCAAAGCAAGGGGCTGGCTATGAGACCCAGTACTTC. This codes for CSSKQGAGYETQYF.

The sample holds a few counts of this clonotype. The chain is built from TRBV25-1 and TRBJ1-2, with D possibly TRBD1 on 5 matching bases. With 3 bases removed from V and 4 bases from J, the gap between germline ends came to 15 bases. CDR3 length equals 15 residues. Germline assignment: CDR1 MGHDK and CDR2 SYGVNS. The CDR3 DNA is TGTGCCAGCAGTGACCCGACAGACGACTTCTATGGCTACACCTTC. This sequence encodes CASSDPTDDFYGYTF.

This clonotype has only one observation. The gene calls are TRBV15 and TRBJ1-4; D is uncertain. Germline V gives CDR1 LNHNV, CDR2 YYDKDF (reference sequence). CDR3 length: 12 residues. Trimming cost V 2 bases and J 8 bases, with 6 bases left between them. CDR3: CATSRSGEKLFF. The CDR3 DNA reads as TGTGCCACCAGCAGATCCGGGGAAAAACTGTTTTTT.

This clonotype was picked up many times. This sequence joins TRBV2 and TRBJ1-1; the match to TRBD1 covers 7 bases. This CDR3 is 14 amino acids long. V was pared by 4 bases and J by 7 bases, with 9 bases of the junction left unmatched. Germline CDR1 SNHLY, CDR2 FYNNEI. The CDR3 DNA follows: TGTGCCAGCAGTGTAATGACAGGGTGGGGTGAAGCTTTCTTT. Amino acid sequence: CASSVMTGWGEAFF.

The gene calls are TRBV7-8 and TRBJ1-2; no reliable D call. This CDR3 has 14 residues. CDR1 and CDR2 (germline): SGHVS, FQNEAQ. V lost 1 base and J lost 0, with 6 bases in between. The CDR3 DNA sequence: TGTGCCAGCAGCTTAGACCAGTCTAACTATGGCTACACCTTC. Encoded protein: CASSLDQSNYGYTF.

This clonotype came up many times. DNA of the CDR3: TGTGCCAGCAGCTTAGTGGTCACTGAAGCTTTCTTT. This translates into CASSLVVTEAFF. The rearrangement uses TRBV11-3 and TRBJ1-1; D unclear. V lost 1 base, J lost 4 bases, and 4 bases lay in between. The CDR3 length is 12 residues. From germline, CDR1 is SGHNT and CDR2 YENEEA.

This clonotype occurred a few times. Here the CDR3 reads CASSRSDRAYNSPLHF. CDR3 DNA: TGTGCCAGCAGCCGGTCGGACAGAGCCTATAATTCACCCCTCCACTTT. This chain links TRBV9 with TRBJ1-6, with D possibly TRBD1 on 6 matching bases. The V end lost 4 bases, the J end lost 2 bases, and 13 bases lay between the germline ends. The germline V gene encodes CDR1 SGDLS and CDR2 YYNGEE. The CDR3 sequence is 16 residues long.

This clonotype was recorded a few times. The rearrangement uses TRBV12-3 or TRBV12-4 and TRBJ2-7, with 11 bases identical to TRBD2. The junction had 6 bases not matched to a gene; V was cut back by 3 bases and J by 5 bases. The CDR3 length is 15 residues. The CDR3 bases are TGTGCCAGCAGTTTTATGACTAGCGGGATTAACGAGCAGTACTTC. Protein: CASSFMTSGINEQYF.

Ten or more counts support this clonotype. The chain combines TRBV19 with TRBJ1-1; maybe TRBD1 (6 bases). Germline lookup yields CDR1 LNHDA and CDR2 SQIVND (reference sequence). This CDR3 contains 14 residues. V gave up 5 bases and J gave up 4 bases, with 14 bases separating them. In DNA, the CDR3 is TGTGCCAGTAGTCCACAGGGTTTCAGCACTGAAGCTTTCTTT. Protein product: CASSPQGFSTEAFF.

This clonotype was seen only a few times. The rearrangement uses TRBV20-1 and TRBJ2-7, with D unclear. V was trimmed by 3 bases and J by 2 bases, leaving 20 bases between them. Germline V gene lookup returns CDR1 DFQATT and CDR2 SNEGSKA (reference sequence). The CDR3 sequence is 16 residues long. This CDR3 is CSASWGLSSTPYEQYF. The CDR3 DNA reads TGCAGTGCTAGTTGGGGTTTGTCTAGTACCCCCTACGAGCAGTACTTC.

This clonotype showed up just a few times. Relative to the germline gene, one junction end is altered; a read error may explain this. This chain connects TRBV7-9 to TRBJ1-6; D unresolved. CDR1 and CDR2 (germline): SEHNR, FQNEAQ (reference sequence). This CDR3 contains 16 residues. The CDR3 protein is CASSLDLSSYNSPLHF. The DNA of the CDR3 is TGCGCCAGCAGCTTAGACCTGAGCTCCTATAATTCACCCCTCCACTTT.

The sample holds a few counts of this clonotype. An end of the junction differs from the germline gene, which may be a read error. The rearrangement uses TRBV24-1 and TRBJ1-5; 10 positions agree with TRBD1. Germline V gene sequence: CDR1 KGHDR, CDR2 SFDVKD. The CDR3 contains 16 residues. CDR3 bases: TGTGCCAGCAGTCCCTTGGGGACAGGGGTTAATCAGCCCCAGCATTTT. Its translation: CASSPLGTGVNQPQHF.

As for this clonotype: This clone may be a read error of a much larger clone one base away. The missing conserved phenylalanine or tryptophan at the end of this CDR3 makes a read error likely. The CDR3 DNA sequence: TGTGCCAGCAGTCCGGGGACAATTGGGGACACTGAAGCTTTCCTT. Its translation is CASSPGTIGDTEAFL. The chain joins TRBV2 to TRBJ1-1; tentatively, D is TRBD1 (6 bases). V lost 5 bases to trimming and J lost 3 bases, with 16 bases between them. The CDR3 is made up of 15 amino acids. The germline V gene encodes CDR1 SNHLY and CDR2 FYNNEI.

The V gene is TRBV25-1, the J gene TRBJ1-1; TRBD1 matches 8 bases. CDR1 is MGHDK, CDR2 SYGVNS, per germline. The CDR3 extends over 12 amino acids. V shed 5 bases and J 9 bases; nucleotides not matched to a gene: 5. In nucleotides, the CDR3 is TGTGCCAGCAGTATTCAGGGGGCGAAAGCTTTCTTT. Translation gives CASSIQGAKAFF.

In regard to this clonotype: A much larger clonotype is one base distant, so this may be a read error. CDR3 nucleotides: TGTGCCAGCAGTATTCTAGCGGGGGGGCTTATGACCCGGTACTTC. Translation gives CASSILAGGLMTRYF. The chain links TRBV2 to TRBJ2-5; 12 bases agree with TRBD2. The CDR3 is made up of 15 amino acids. CDR1 SNHLY and CDR2 FYNNEI come from the germline V gene.

CDR3 in amino acids: CSATDSGDEYF. Here the CDR3 DNA reads TGCAGTGCTACCGATAGCGGAGATGAGTACTTC. The chain is built from TRBV20-1 and TRBJ2-7, with D tentatively TRBD2 (6 bases). Germline V CDR1 and CDR2: DFQATT, SNEGSKA (reference sequence). CDR3 length: 11 amino acids. V lost 4 bases, J lost 11 bases, and 15 bases lay in between.

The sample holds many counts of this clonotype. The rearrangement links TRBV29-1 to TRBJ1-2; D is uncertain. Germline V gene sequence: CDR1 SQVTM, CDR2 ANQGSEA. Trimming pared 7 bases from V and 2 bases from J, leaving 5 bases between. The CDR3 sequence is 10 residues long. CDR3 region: CSGGNYGYTF. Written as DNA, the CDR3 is TGCAGCGGTGGGAACTATGGCTACACCTTC.

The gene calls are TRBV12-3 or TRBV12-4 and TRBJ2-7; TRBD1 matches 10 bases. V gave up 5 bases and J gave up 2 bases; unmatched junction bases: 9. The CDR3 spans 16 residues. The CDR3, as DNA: TGTGCCAGCAGTAGTCCGGGACAGGGGTATACCTACGAGCAGTACTTC. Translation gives CASSSPGQGYTYEQYF.

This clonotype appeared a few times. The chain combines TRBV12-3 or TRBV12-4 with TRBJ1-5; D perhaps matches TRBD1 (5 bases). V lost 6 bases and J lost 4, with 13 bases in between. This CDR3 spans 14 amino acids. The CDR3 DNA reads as TGTGCCAGCAGACAAGGACACGGAAATCAGCCCCAGCATTTT. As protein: CASRQGHGNQPQHF.

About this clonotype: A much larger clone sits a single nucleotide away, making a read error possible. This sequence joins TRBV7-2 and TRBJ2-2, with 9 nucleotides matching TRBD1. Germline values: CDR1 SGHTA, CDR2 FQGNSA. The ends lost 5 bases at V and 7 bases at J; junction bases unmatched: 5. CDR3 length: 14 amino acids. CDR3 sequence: CASSAQGAVGELFF. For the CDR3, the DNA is TGTGCCAGCAGCGCACAGGGGGCGGTCGGGGAGCTGTTTTTT.

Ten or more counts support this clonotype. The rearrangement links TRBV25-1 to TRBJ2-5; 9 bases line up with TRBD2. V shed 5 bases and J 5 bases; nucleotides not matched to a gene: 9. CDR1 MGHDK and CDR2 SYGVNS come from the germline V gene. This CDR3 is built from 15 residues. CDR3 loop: CASSQPSGVRETQYF. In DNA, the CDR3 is TGTGCCAGCAGTCAACCTAGCGGGGTCCGGGAGACCCAGTACTTC.

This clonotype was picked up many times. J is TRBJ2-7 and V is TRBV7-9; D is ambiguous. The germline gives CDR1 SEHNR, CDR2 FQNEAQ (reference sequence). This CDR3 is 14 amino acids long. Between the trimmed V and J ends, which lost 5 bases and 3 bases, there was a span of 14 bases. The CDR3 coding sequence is TGTGCCAGCAGCGAGGAATACGATCTCTACGAGCAGTACTTC. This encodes CASSEEYDLYEQYF.

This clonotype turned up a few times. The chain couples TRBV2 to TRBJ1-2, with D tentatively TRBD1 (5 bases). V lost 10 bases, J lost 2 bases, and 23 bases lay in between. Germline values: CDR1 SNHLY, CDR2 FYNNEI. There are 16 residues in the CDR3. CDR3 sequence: CANWDGGTVTNYGYTF. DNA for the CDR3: TGTGCCAACTGGGATGGGGGGACCGTTACCAACTATGGCTACACCTTC.